This T cell receptor (beta chain) was sequenced during a study of blood T cells in healthy people across ages. It was with a sample-barcoded 5' primer and a J-beta primer mix that a second PCR of about 6 to 11 cycles was run. TCRdb reprocessed the 5' RACE reads with MiXCR, giving one entry per CDR3 protein. Of about 570,000 distinct CDR3 sequences in the sample, roughly 29% were seen once. Germline values: CDR1 MNHEY, CDR2 SVGAGI. The CDR3 is 14 amino acids. After removal of 1 base from V and 8 bases from J, the junction contained 4 bases not matched to a gene. With regard to this clonotype: Its target is unknown.

General study results and limits: Diversity estimates drawn from one million T cells were deemed underestimates. CMV infection status of these donors was not known.

Sequenced sample: blood. The receptor's source is a woman in her seventies in good health. The chain links TRBV6-5 to TRBJ1-2; 10 bases are shared with TRBD1. CDR3 amino acids: CASSYWGTGEGYTF. The CDR3 coding sequence is TGTGCCAGCAGTTACTGGGGGACAGGGGAAGGCTACACCTTC.